This TCR beta chain appears in the sequencing data of a study of shared clonotypes between healthy human individuals. On the study more broadly: Donors had three CD4 naive, three CD4 memory, two CD8 naive and one CD8 memory plate apiece.

Naive CD8 isolation took CD45RO-negative cells positively selected for CCR7 and excluded terminally differentiated effector memory CD45RA+ cells. As processed by the authors: There were no quality scores in the junction-only immunoSEQ sequences, so filtering differed. This table comes from immunoSEQ multiplex PCR, and its TCRdb copy is limited to in-frame clones, with some not included. V and J calls plus clone size are reproduced from that table; the DNA served to infer D and trimming. The sample lists about 680,000 clones; about 90% were seen once. V gave up 3 bases and J gave up 1 base; unmatched junction bases: 13. This CDR3 is built from 18 residues. Germline CDR1 reads SQVTM; CDR2 reads ANQGSEA.

Sequenced: naive CD8+ T cells sorted from blood. J is TRBJ2-1 and V is TRBV29-1; 9 bases fit TRBD2. This TCR was sampled from a young man in good health. CDR3 coding DNA: TGCAGCGTTGAGGGGGGGGACATCGGACTAGCGTCCTACAATGAGCAGTTCTTC. It is translated as CSVEGGDIGLASYNEQFF.